This T cell receptor (beta chain) was documented in a study of control samples from healthy donors and cancer patients. The data were produced by immunoSEQ multiplex PCR, yet TCRdb's version contains in-frame clones alone and is incomplete. The sample has some 80,000 clones, around 92% seen once; the top ten hold around 6%. A single count supports this clone. This clonotype was obtained from a woman aged 55 to 70 in good health. The specimen sequenced was blood.

The CDR3 reads CASSSPGSPGEQYF. Written as DNA, the CDR3 is TGTGCCAGCAGTAGTCCGGGCTCACCCGGCGAGCAGTACTTC. The gene calls are TRBV6-5 and TRBJ2-7; D is ambiguous. CDR1 is MNHEY, CDR2 SVGAGI, per germline. This CDR3 contains 14 residues. V gave up 5 bases and J gave up 6 bases, with 17 bases separating them.